What follows are 32 T cell receptor beta chains derived from one specimen sequenced in a study of blood T cell repertoires in COVID-19. Sequenced by immunoSEQ multiplex PCR; TCRdb stores in-frame clones only, minus some. The data show approximately 94,000 clones, roughly 80% seen once. The sample was peripheral blood. The receptors here all came from a human donor in a cohort sampled during active COVID-19.

The chain employs TRBV29-1 and TRBJ2-5, with unresolved D. Germline V gene lookup returns CDR1 SQVTM and CDR2 ANQGSEA. This CDR3 contains 14 residues. V shed 4 bases and J shed 4 bases, with 16 bases lying between them. The CDR3 DNA reads TGCAGCGTTGTTTACAGTCAAAGATTAGAGACCCAGTACTTC. Translating gives CSVVYSQRLETQYF.

The chain combines TRBV29-1 with TRBJ1-1; TRBD1 agrees at 8 bases. The CDR3 runs 16 residues. V was clipped by 0 bases and J by 0 bases; unmatched bases: 6. Germline V gives CDR1 SQVTM, CDR2 ANQGSEA. CDR3 DNA sequence: TGCAGCGTTGAAGATCCGGACAGGGCTTTGAACACTGAAGCTTTCTTT. Translated: CSVEDPDRALNTEAFF.

This rearrangement joins TRBV3-1 (or the pseudogene TRBV3-2) to TRBJ1-6; TRBD1 is a possible D gene (5 bases). Looked up from germline, CDR1 is LGHDT and CDR2 is YNNKEL (reference sequence). V was trimmed by 2 bases and J by 2 bases, leaving 7 bases between them. CDR3 length: 15 residues. CDR3 sequence (DNA): TGTGCCAGCAGCCAACCGGGGGCCTATAATTCACCCCTCCACTTT. It translates to CASSQPGAYNSPLHF.

The chain carries TRBV4-1 and TRBJ2-2, with a weak D call TRBD2 (6 bases). The germline gives CDR1 MGHRA, CDR2 YSYEKL. CDR3 length equals 16 residues. V was clipped by 1 base and J by 7 bases, with 16 bases between them. CDR3 protein: CASSQAAGVSVGELFF. The CDR3 DNA reads as TGCGCCAGCAGCCAAGCAGCGGGTGTCTCAGTCGGGGAGCTGTTTTTT.

This chain links TRBV11-2 with TRBJ2-5; 8 nucleotides line up with TRBD1. J gave up 5 bases and V 1 base, and 6 bases lay outside the gene matches. CDR1 and CDR2 from the germline V gene are SGHAT and FQNNGV. The length of the CDR3 is 15 residues. CDR3 DNA sequence: TGTGCCAGCAGCTTAGGCCGACAGGGGTGGGAGACCCAGTACTTC. Its translation: CASSLGRQGWETQYF. The full variable domain, with the rest looked up from reference TRBV11-2 and TRBJ2-5, is EAGVAQSPRYKIIEKRQSVAFWCNPISGHATLYWYQQILGQGPKLLIQFQNNGVVDDSQLPKDRFSAERLKGVDSTLKIQPAKLEDSAVYLCASSLGRQGWETQYFGPGTRLLVL.

On this clone: The CDR3 end shows no conserved phenylalanine or tryptophan, and so a read error is likely. No DNA is shown, since the ends of the CDR3 on it are uncertain; the CDR3 is the one TCRdb lists. The chain uses TRBV18 and TRBJ1-3. In germline, CDR1 is KGHSH, CDR2 LQKENI. The CDR3 comprises 18 residues, both ends counted. CDR3 residues: CARAPQVGATGDGNTSYL.

V and J are TRBV11-2 and TRBJ2-3, with D perhaps TRBD1 (6 bases). Germline CDR1 reads SGHAT; CDR2 reads FQNNGV. Trimming pared 6 bases from V and 0 bases from J, leaving 13 bases between. The CDR3 is 15 amino acids. The CDR3 nucleotides read TGTGCCAGCAGTCCCAGGGGAGCTAGCACAGATACGCAGTATTTT. It translates to CASSPRGASTDTQYF.

The chain has TRBV11-2 and TRBJ2-5, with 7 nucleotides matching TRBD1. The CDR3 has 16 residues. CDR1 is SGHAT, CDR2 FQNNGV, per germline. The J segment lost 4 bases and the V segment lost 0 bases, leaving 8 bases of the junction unmatched. CDR3 amino acids: CASSLDSVDRRETQYF. The CDR3 bases are TGTGCCAGCAGCTTAGATAGTGTGGACAGGAGAGAGACCCAGTACTTC.

The V and J genes are TRBV3-1 (or the pseudogene TRBV3-2) and TRBJ2-5; a possible D gene is TRBD2 (7 bases). Germline CDR1 and CDR2: LGHDT and YNNKEL (reference sequence). The V end lost 5 bases, the J end lost 1 base, and 20 bases lay between the germline ends. The CDR3 runs 17 residues. DNA of the CDR3: TGTGCCAGCAGCACTCCCTCGCGGGGGACAACCCAAGAGACCCAGTACTTC. It encodes CASSTPSRGTTQETQYF.

The V call is TRBV6-1, the J call TRBJ2-2, with D unclear. The CDR3 runs to 13 residues. Germline-derived CDR1 and CDR2 are MNHNS and SASEGT. V lost 2 bases and J 4 bases, leaving 5 bases between the germline ends. CDR3 DNA: TGTGCCAGCAGTGAAACACCCACCGGGGAGCTGTTTTTT. Translation gives CASSETPTGELFF.

The chain couples TRBV10-2 to TRBJ1-2; D is unresolved. CDR3 length equals 14 residues. The V end lost 3 bases, the J end lost 0 bases, and 8 bases lay between the germline ends. CDR1 is WSHSY, CDR2 SAAADI, per germline. CDR3 DNA sequence: TGCGCCAGCAGTGATAAAGCACCTAACTATGGCTACACCTTC. It yields the protein CASSDKAPNYGYTF.

The chain is built from TRBV5-1 and TRBJ2-7; the match to TRBD1 covers 9 bases. The CDR3 spans 14 residues. The germline gives CDR1 SGHRS, CDR2 YFSETQ. The V gene end was trimmed by 4 bases and the J gene end by 5 bases; junction bases not matched to a gene: 7. The CDR3, as DNA: TGCGCCAGCAGCAAAAGGGACAGGGACCACGAGCAGTACTTC. The encoded protein is CASSKRDRDHEQYF.

This chain uses TRBV7-2 with TRBJ2-7, with D maybe TRBD1 (5 bases). V lost 4 bases to trimming and J lost 4 bases, with 11 bases between them. This CDR3 spans 13 amino acids. Per germline, CDR1 SGHTA and CDR2 FQGNSA. CDR3 region: CASSSLGQYEQYF. CDR3 DNA: TGTGCCAGCAGCTCTCTGGGGCAGTACGAGCAGTACTTC.

The chain has TRBV9 and TRBJ1-3, with 7 nucleotides matching TRBD1. This CDR3 is built from 16 residues. Germline CDR1 reads SGDLS; CDR2 reads YYNGEE. The V and J ends lost 3 bases and 7 bases, in that order; junction bases with no gene match: 13. The CDR3 DNA follows: TGTGCCAGCAGCGCCTCCGAGACAGGGTTTTGGAACACCATATATTTT. Amino acids: CASSASETGFWNTIYF.

The CDR3 region has the DNA TGTGCCAGCAGCTTTGTCGACTCGGGCAATCAGCCCCAGCATTTT. It encodes CASSFVDSGNQPQHF. The chain has TRBV5-5 and TRBJ1-5; the D is unclear. V lost 2 bases and J lost 2, with 11 bases in between. This CDR3 spans 15 amino acids. The germline CDR1 and CDR2 sequences are SGHKS and YYEKEE (reference sequence).

This clone was seen a single time. The J gene is TRBJ2-3, the V gene TRBV7-2; D possibly corresponds to TRBD2 (5 bases). With 5 bases removed from V and 6 bases from J, the gap between germline ends came to 15 bases. This CDR3 contains 14 residues. CDR1 SGHTA and CDR2 FQGNSA come from the germline V gene. CDR3 DNA: TGTGCCAGCAGCCCGCGTCTGGGCGGGGATACGCAGTATTTT. Translated, it gives CASSPRLGGDTQYF. The full variable domain, rest sourced from reference TRBV7-2 and TRBJ2-3, is GAGVSQSPSNKVTEKGKDVELRCDPISGHTALYWYRQSLGQGLEFLIYFQGNSAPDKSGLPSDRFSAERTGGSVSTLTIQRTQQEDSAVYLCASSPRLGGDTQYFGPGTRLTVL.

In DNA, the CDR3 is TGTGCCAGCAGCTTAGGCGGACAGGGGCTTTCACCCCTCCACTTT. Translated: CASSLGGQGLSPLHF. The genes are TRBV7-9 and TRBJ1-6, with TRBD1 matching over 9 bases. CDR1 is SEHNR and CDR2 is FQNEAQ in the germline V gene (reference sequence). The CDR3 sequence is 15 residues long. With 1 base clipped from V and 9 bases from J, the junction kept 4 bases outside the gene matches.

This clone was counted between two and nine times. This chain uses TRBV4-3 with TRBJ2-7; D is uncertain. V was clipped by 0 bases and J by 4 bases, with 4 bases between them. CDR3 size: 12 residues. Germline-derived CDR1 and CDR2 are LGHNA and YSLEER. The DNA for the CDR3 is TGCGCCAGCAGCCAAGACGGTTACGAGCAGTACTTC. It specifies CASSQDGYEQYF.

In its sample, this clone was seen once. This chain links TRBV2 with TRBJ2-5; the match to TRBD1 covers 8 bases. The length of the CDR3 is 15 residues. Germline CDR1 reads SNHLY; CDR2 reads FYNNEI. J gave up 2 bases and V 6 bases, and 8 bases lay outside the gene matches. The CDR3 DNA follows: TGTGCCAGCAGCGCGGACAGGGAATGGCAAGAGACCCAGTACTTC. This encodes CASSADREWQETQYF.

The rearrangement uses TRBV29-1 and TRBJ2-2; D call uncertain. Looked up from germline, CDR1 is SQVTM and CDR2 is ANQGSEA. Trimming pared 3 bases from V and 0 bases from J, leaving 8 bases between. The CDR3 length is 14 residues. The DNA for the CDR3 is TGCAGCGTTGAGCGAGGCTCGAACACCGGGGAGCTGTTTTTT. This codes for CSVERGSNTGELFF.

The CDR3 protein is CASSPRGGPNGYTF. The DNA for the CDR3 is TGTGCCAGCAGCCCTAGGGGGGGCCCCAATGGCTACACCTTC. V and J are TRBV7-2 and TRBJ1-2; a weak D match, TRBD1 (6 bases). Trimming pared 5 bases from V and 6 bases from J, leaving 16 bases between. Per germline, CDR1 SGHTA and CDR2 FQGNSA. The CDR3 extends over 14 amino acids.

This chain uses TRBV20-1 with TRBJ1-2; D is unresolved. Trimming cost V 5 bases and J 6 bases, with 10 bases left between them. This CDR3 has 11 residues. From germline, CDR1 is DFQATT and CDR2 SNEGSKA (reference sequence). CDR3 sequence: CSAVSADGYTF. CDR3 sequence (DNA): TGCAGTGCTGTATCTGCAGATGGCTACACCTTC.

This rearrangement joins TRBV4-2 to TRBJ2-1, with D possibly matching TRBD2 (5 bases). Trimming took off 0 bases at V and 3 bases at J, with 12 bases between the two ends. CDR3 length: 16 residues. The germline CDR1 and CDR2 sequences are LGHNA and YNFKEQ. The CDR3 DNA is TGTGCCAGCAGCCAAGATCGAAGCGGCAACTACAATGAGCAGTTCTTC. Protein: CASSQDRSGNYNEQFF.

The CDR3 bases are TGTGCCAGCAGTACCAGCTATGGCTACACCTTC. This translates into CASSTSYGYTF. The chain carries TRBV28 and TRBJ1-2; no firm D call. There are 11 residues in the CDR3. With 5 bases removed from V and 4 bases from J, the gap between germline ends came to 5 bases. Germline values: CDR1 MDHEN, CDR2 SYDVKM.

This sequence joins TRBV5-1 and TRBJ2-1, with D tentatively TRBD1 (6 bases). This CDR3 is built from 15 residues. V was cut by 0 bases and J by 6 bases, with 13 bases left in between. Germline loops: CDR1 SGHRS, CDR2 YFSETQ. The CDR3 bases are TGCGCCAGCAGCTTGGGCCGGACAGTAGTCAATGAGCAGTTCTTC. Protein sequence: CASSLGRTVVNEQFF.

This clone was seen a few times. The chain is built from TRBV28 and TRBJ1-4, with D perhaps matching TRBD1 (6 bases). CDR1 and CDR2 (germline): MDHEN, SYDVKM. This CDR3 contains 13 residues. Trimming took off 6 bases at V and 7 bases at J, with 12 bases between the two ends. The CDR3: CASRTGTPEKLFF. CDR3 in DNA: TGTGCCAGCAGGACCGGGACACCTGAAAAACTGTTTTTT.

V gene TRBV28 combines with J gene TRBJ2-5; D is unclear. CDR1 and CDR2 from the germline V gene are MDHEN and SYDVKM. Trimming shortened V by 8 bases and J by 2 bases, and 15 bases separated the two germline ends. CDR3 length: 14 amino acids. CDR3 residues: CASPVSEIQETQYF. The DNA of the CDR3 is TGTGCCAGCCCCGTATCGGAGATACAAGAGACCCAGTACTTC.

Here the CDR3 reads CAWSVRWGPGTSGRNEQFF. The CDR3 DNA reads as TGTGCCTGGAGTGTACGCTGGGGTCCGGGGACTAGCGGGAGGAATGAGCAGTTCTTC. The chain couples TRBV30 to TRBJ2-1; 15 bases map to TRBD2. V was pared by 0 bases and J by 7 bases, with 13 bases of the junction left unmatched. The germline gives CDR1 GTSNPN, CDR2 SVGIG (reference sequence). CDR3 size: 19 residues. Variable domain in full (rest from reference TRBV30 and TRBJ2-1): SQTIHQWPATLVQPVGSPLSLECTVEGTSNPNLYWYRQAAGRGLQLLFYSVGIGQISSEVPQNLSASRPQDRQFILSSKKLLLSDSGFYLCAWSVRWGPGTSGRNEQFFGPGTRLTVL.

The chain joins TRBV6-6 to TRBJ1-3; 7 bases map to TRBD1. With 5 bases clipped from V and 0 bases from J, the junction kept 1 base outside the gene matches. This CDR3 contains 14 residues. Germline V gene lookup returns CDR1 MNHNY and CDR2 SVGAGI (reference sequence). CDR3 nucleotide sequence: TGTGCCAGCAGTAGGGACAGCTCTGGAAACACCATATATTTT. It yields the protein CASSRDSSGNTIYF.

The V gene is TRBV7-8, the J gene TRBJ1-1, with TRBD1 matching over 7 bases. This CDR3 has 16 residues. Germline CDR1 SGHVS, CDR2 FQNEAQ. V dropped 0 bases and J dropped 0; count of bases not matched to a gene: 4. DNA of the CDR3: TGTGCCAGCAGCTTAGCGAGGGGGCTGGTGAACACTGAAGCTTTCTTT. It is translated as CASSLARGLVNTEAFF.

The V gene is TRBV5-1, the J gene TRBJ2-2; the match to TRBD1 covers 8 bases. Germline CDR1 reads SGHRS; CDR2 reads YFSETQ. The CDR3 covers 16 residues. The V gene end was trimmed by 0 bases and the J gene end by 2 bases; junction bases not matched to a gene: 3. The CDR3 loop reads CASSLAGQGNTGELFF. The DNA for the CDR3 is TGCGCCAGCAGCTTGGCCGGACAGGGTAACACCGGGGAGCTGTTTTTT.

The rearrangement links TRBV7-9 to TRBJ1-1; D unclear. There are 15 residues in the CDR3. V lost 5 bases and J 5 bases, leaving 18 bases between the germline ends. Per the germline V gene, CDR1 is SEHNR and CDR2 is FQNEAQ (reference sequence). For the CDR3, the DNA is TGTGCCAGCAGCCCGAGAGGAGGGTTTAGGACTGAAGCTTTCTTT. Encoded protein: CASSPRGGFRTEAFF.